This T cell receptor (beta chain) comes out of a study of CD8+CD57+ T cells in acquired aplastic anemia. By flow cytometry, patients selected for sequencing had shown an expansion of CD8+CD57+ cells. The TCR beta profiling, which covered VDJ combination and CDR3 sequence, was carried out using genomic DNA as the template. TCRdb itself ran the reads through MiXCR, one entry per CDR3 protein. The table lists more than 200,000 distinct CDR3 sequences, roughly 45% of them singletons. CDR1 is DFQATT and CDR2 is SNEGSKA in the germline V gene (reference sequence). V lost 1 base and J 2 bases, leaving 27 bases between the germline ends. The CDR3 extends over 19 amino acids.

The sequenced sample was sorted CD4+, CD8+, or CD8+CD57+ T cells (not recorded which) from PBMCs. This TCR was recovered from a human donor with aplastic anemia. The chain is built from TRBV20-1 and TRBJ2-7, with D perhaps matching TRBD1 (7 bases). CDR3 in DNA: TGCAGTGCTAGAGCAGTGCGAAGGCAGGGGGGAGAAGGCGCCTACGAGCAGTACTTC. Protein: CSARAVRRQGGEGAYEQYF.